The T cell receptor (beta chain) described here comes from a study of cytomegalovirus exposure and HLA in healthy donors. General observations from the study: Available immune exposure information covered CMV serostatus only. The investigators catalogued about 170 TCR beta chains as cytomegalovirus-associated. An apparent linkage of common viral pathogens to several of the most significant clusters emerged in a later analysis. Within an earlier analysis, most TCR beta V segments proved productive either about 87% or about 30% of the time.

The CDR3 spans 13 residues. Germline V CDR1 and CDR2: MNHNS, SASEGT. The trim removed 7 bases at V and 8 bases at J, leaving 7 bases unmatched. A note on this clone: Its antigen is still unknown.

The study ran its PCR with 60 Vbeta and 13 Jbeta primers. Clones were read by immunoSEQ multiplex PCR, and TCRdb kept only the in-frame ones, dropping some. Among about 130,000 clones, around 81% were seen once, and the ten largest hold roughly 1.9%. The receptor was derived from a woman aged 50 to 65 in good health and CMV-seronegative. The sample taken for sequencing was PBMCs. The chain carries TRBV6-1 and TRBJ2-2; 7 nucleotides line up with TRBD1. The CDR3 DNA reads TGTGCCAGCACTCACACGGGACAGGGGGAGCTGTTTTTT. It is translated as CASTHTGQGELFF.